The subject of this entry is one T cell receptor (beta chain). Its cognate antigen is unknown. Per the germline V gene, CDR1 is DFQATT and CDR2 is SNEGSKA (reference sequence). V lost 7 bases to trimming and J lost 0 bases, with 13 bases between them. The CDR3 sequence is 14 residues long. This record comes from a study of T-cell reconstitution after alpha-beta-depleted transplantation in children. General study results and limits: For some patients, TCRbeta diversity was high at day 60 because of recipient T cells and thymic progenitors that survived.

Unique molecular identifiers were built into the TCRbeta library. TCRdb passed the PCR reads through MiXCR, listing each CDR3 protein once. The sample has approximately 230,000 distinct CDR3 sequences; about a quarter are singletons. The origin of this receptor is a girl aged 2-15 years with Fanconi anemia, due to receive a stem cell transplant. The sequenced sample was PBMCs, obtained before TCRalphabeta/CD19-depleted stem cell transplant. V usage is TRBV20-1 and J usage is TRBJ2-1, with D possibly matching TRBD2 (6 bases). The CDR3 DNA follows: TGCAGTGTTGCGGGATTAAGCTCCTACAATGAGCAGTTCTTC. Translated, it gives CSVAGLSSYNEQFF.